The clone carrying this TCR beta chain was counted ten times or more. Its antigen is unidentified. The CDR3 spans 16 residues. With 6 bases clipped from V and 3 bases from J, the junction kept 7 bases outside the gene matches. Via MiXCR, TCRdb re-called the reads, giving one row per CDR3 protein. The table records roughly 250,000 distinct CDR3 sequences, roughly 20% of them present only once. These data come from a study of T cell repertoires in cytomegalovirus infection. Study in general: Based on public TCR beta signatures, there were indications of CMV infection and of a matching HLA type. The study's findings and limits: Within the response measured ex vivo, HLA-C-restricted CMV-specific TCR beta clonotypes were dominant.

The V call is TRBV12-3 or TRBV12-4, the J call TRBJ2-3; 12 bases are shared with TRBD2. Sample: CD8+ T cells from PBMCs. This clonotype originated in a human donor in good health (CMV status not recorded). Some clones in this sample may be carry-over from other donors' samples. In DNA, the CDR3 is TGTGCCAGCAGCCTTGGACTAGCGGGGAAGACAGATACGCAGTATTTT. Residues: CASSLGLAGKTDTQYF.